This T cell receptor beta chain came from a study of T cell clonality in common variable immunodeficiency. The V segment lost 4 bases and the J segment 4 bases; nucleotides outside the gene matches: 8. This CDR3 spans 16 amino acids. Germline CDR1 MGHRA, CDR2 YSYEKL. The sample holds many counts of this clone. The antigen remains unidentified. The CDR3 end is not reached by the read, which stops 3 residues before it; the germline J gene fills it in. Study-wide points: CVID subjects showed higher TCRbeta clonality than healthy controls.

Some clones are missing from TCRdb's copy, which holds only in-frame ones; the method was immunoSEQ multiplex PCR. Altogether tens of thousands of clones were found in the sample, and no singletons occur. Specimen: peripheral blood mononuclear cells. The chain is built from TRBV4-1 and TRBJ2-2; 8 bases are shared with TRBD1. The source is a person aged 18 to 75 in good health. The CDR3 protein is CASSPQGGTGTGELFF. The sequenced CDR3 bases are TGCGCCAGCAGCCCCCAAGGGGGGACAGGCACCGGGGAG.